This TCR beta chain was retrieved from a study of identifying expanded T cells in peripheral blood. The study's findings and limits: Technical replicates showed roughly 1.2 changed clones; two weeks roughly 16; four weeks 19. Across healthy donors, higher total template counts meant significantly greater approximately two-week count variance.

No infections or other immune events were documented during collection. Assay used: immunoSEQ multiplex PCR; TCRdb lists only in-frame clones, some missing. The table shows tens of thousands of clones, with 70% to 90% occurring only once. Germline V gene lookup returns CDR1 MGHDK and CDR2 SYGVNS. Trimming removed 11 bases at V and 6 bases at J, with 18 bases between. The CDR3 has 13 residues. Worth noting for this clone: Antigen specificity is unknown.

The sequencing input was blood. This receptor was identified in a person aged 18 to 70 in good health. The rearrangement links TRBV25-1 to TRBJ2-3; unclear D gene. The CDR3 DNA follows: TGTGCCTCGGTCCCGTGGGGTGGGGATACGCAGTATTTT. As protein: CASVPWGGDTQYF.